A single sample is the source of the 15 T cell receptor beta chains below, sequenced in a study of cytomegalovirus exposure and HLA in healthy donors. The PCR contained 60 Vbeta and 13 Jbeta primers. Data came from immunoSEQ multiplex PCR; TCRdb stores just in-frame clones and leaves some out. The sample shows about 60,000 clones, and around 10% sits with its ten largest clones. The sample taken for sequencing was PBMCs. The receptors were sampled from a man aged 50-60 years in good health and CMV-seropositive.

The chain has TRBV12-1 and TRBJ2-1; the table names TRBD2, a call not compared with the DNA. TRBV12-1 counts as a pseudogene. The CDR3 covers 16 residues. The CDR3 protein is CASMRSGRALSHEQFF. As DNA, the CDR3 is TGTGCCAGCATGAGGAGCGGGAGGGCCCTATCCCATGAGCAGTTCTTC.

The V call is TRBV6-5, the J call TRBJ2-7, with TRBD1 as a possible D gene (6 bases). The length of the CDR3 is 13 residues. The germline V and J ends were trimmed by 5 bases and 4 bases, with 12 bases remaining between them. The V gene's germline CDR1 is MNHEY and CDR2 SVGAGI. Here the CDR3 reads CASSPTGTYEQYF. DNA for the CDR3: TGTGCCAGCAGTCCCACAGGGACGTACGAGCAGTACTTC.

V and J are TRBV14 and TRBJ2-1; no firm D call. The V gene's germline CDR1 is SGHDN and CDR2 FVKESK. The CDR3 runs 16 residues. The V end was cut by 0 bases, the J end by 0 bases, with 9 bases between. In DNA form, the CDR3 reads TGTGCCAGCAGCCAAGATCTGCGGAGCTCCTACAATGAGCAGTTCTTC. Its protein product is CASSQDLRSSYNEQFF.

This rearrangement joins TRBV6-5 to TRBJ1-2; no clear D. The germline V gene has CDR1 MNHEY and CDR2 SVGAGI. There are 15 residues in the CDR3. The germline V and J ends were trimmed by 5 bases and 4 bases, with 17 bases remaining between them. CDR3 sequence (DNA): TGTGCCAGCAGTCGTTCGGGGTTGAGGATCTATGGCTACACCTTC. Encoded protein: CASSRSGLRIYGYTF.

V and J are TRBV7-8 and TRBJ1-1; 8 bases agree with TRBD1. The CDR3 is made up of 15 amino acids. The germline CDR1 and CDR2 sequences are SGHVS and FQNEAQ. J gave up 5 bases and V 2 bases, and 7 bases lay outside the gene matches. Here the CDR3 reads CASSLPNNRGTEAFF. The CDR3 nucleotides read TGTGCCAGCAGCTTACCCAATAACAGGGGGACTGAAGCTTTCTTT.

The rearrangement joins TRBV11-2 to TRBJ1-4; no clear D gene. The CDR3 loop spans 14 amino acids. The V end was cut by 1 base, the J end by 3 bases, with 6 bases between. Germline CDR1 is SGHAT and CDR2 is FQNNGV. The CDR3, as DNA: TGTGCCAGCAGCTTAGCCGTTCCTAATGAAAAACTGTTTTTT. Translation gives CASSLAVPNEKLFF.

The V call is TRBV18, the J call TRBJ2-1; 12 bases are a match to TRBD2. The CDR3 loop spans 17 amino acids. With V trimmed by 2 bases and J by 7 bases, 9 bases remained unmatched. Per germline, CDR1 KGHSH and CDR2 LQKENI. For the CDR3, the DNA is TGTGCCAGCTCACCAGGGAGACTAGCGGGAGATGGGAATGAGCAGTTCTTC. Amino acid sequence: CASSPGRLAGDGNEQFF.

The gene calls are TRBV18 and TRBJ1-2; possible D gene TRBD1, 5 bases. The CDR3 consists of 14 residues. Trimming left V 3 bases short and J 4 bases short, with 12 bases between. Germline V gene sequence: CDR1 KGHSH, CDR2 LQKENI. CDR3 in amino acids: CASSPEGLIYGYTF. The CDR3 nucleotides are TGTGCCAGCTCACCGGAGGGACTGATCTATGGCTACACCTTC.

This sequence joins TRBV7-3 and TRBJ2-1; 9 bases fit TRBD2. There are 17 residues in the CDR3. Germline trimming cut 5 bases from V and 5 bases from J; bases unmatched to any gene: 13. Germline V gene data show CDR1 as SGHTA and CDR2 as FQGTGA. CDR3 DNA sequence: TGTGCCAGCAGCCCTTACCCCCCCCAGCGGGAGGACAATGAGCAGTTCTTC. Protein sequence: CASSPYPPQREDNEQFF.

The chain is built from TRBV2 and TRBJ1-5; D is unclear. The ends were cut back, 3 bases at V and 0 bases at J, with 9 bases in the middle. In germline, CDR1 is SNHLY, CDR2 FYNNEI. CDR3 length: 15 residues. The CDR3 loop reads CASSDTSNSNQPQHF. Here the CDR3 DNA reads TGTGCCAGCAGTGACACCTCTAATAGCAATCAGCCCCAGCATTTT.

The chain joins TRBV7-2 to TRBJ2-3; D remains ambiguous. In germline, CDR1 is SGHTA, CDR2 FQGNSA. V gave up 0 bases and J gave up 4 bases, with 5 bases separating them. The CDR3 has 13 residues. Written as DNA, the CDR3 is TGTGCCAGCAGCTTAGCGATAGCAGATACGCAGTATTTT. This sequence encodes CASSLAIADTQYF.

The chain is built from TRBV6-5 and TRBJ1-2; TRBD1 is a possible D gene (6 bases). The CDR3 totals 13 residues. CDR1 and CDR2 from the germline V gene are MNHEY and SVGAGI. V lost 5 bases and J 4 bases, leaving 11 bases between the germline ends. CDR3 coding DNA: TGTGCCAGCAGTGCAGGACAGTTCTATGGCTACACCTTC. Residues: CASSAGQFYGYTF.

The chain has TRBV27 and TRBJ2-1; TRBD2 matches at 8 bases. Germline CDR1 and CDR2: MNHEY and SMNVEV (reference sequence). V gave up 10 bases and J gave up 5 bases; unmatched junction bases: 10. The CDR3 is 14 residues long. CDR3 loop: CATRRGGTNNEQFF. The CDR3 DNA reads as TGTGCCACCCGCCGCGGGGGGACCAACAATGAGCAGTTCTTC.

The gene calls are TRBV6-6 and TRBJ1-4, with 7 bases that match TRBD1. The ends lost 7 bases at V and 6 bases at J; junction bases unmatched: 8. CDR1 is MNHNY, CDR2 SVGAGI, per germline (reference sequence). The CDR3 runs to 14 residues. The CDR3 is CASTKEGAYEKLFF. The CDR3 nucleotides are TGTGCCAGCACAAAAGAGGGGGCCTATGAAAAACTGTTTTTT.

The rearrangement uses TRBV21-1 and TRBJ2-5; the table's D call of TRBD2 was not tested on the DNA. TRBV21-1 is a pseudogene locus. The CDR3 contains 14 residues. CDR3 nucleotides: TGTGCCAGCAGCGTATGGCGGGGCCAAGAGACCCAGTACTTC. Its protein product is CASSVWRGQETQYF.